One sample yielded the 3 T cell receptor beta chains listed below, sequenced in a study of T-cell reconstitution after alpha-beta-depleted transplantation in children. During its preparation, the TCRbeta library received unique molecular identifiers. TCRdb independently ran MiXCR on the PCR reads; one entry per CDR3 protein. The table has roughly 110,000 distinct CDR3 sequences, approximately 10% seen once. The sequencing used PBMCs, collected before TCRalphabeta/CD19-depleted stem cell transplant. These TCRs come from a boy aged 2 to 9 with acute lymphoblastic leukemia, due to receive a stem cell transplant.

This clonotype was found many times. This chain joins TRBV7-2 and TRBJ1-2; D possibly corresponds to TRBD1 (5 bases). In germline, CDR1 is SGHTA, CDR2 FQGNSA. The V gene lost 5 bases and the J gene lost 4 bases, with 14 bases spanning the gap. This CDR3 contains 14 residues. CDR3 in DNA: TGTGCCAGCAGCCCAGGGAGGGGCCCCTATGGCTACACCTTC. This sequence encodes CASSPGRGPYGYTF. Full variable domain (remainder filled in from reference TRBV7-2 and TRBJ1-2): GAGVSQSPSNKVTEKGKDVELRCDPISGHTALYWYRQSLGQGLEFLIYFQGNSAPDKSGLPSDRFSAERTGGSVSTLTIQRTQQEDSAVYLCASSPGRGPYGYTFGSGTRLTVV.

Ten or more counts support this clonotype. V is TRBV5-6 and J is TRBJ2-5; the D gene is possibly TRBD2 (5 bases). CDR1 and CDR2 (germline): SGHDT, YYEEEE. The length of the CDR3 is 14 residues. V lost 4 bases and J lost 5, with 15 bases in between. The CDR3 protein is CASSPARGMETQYF. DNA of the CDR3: TGTGCCAGCAGCCCCGCCCGGGGAATGGAGACCCAGTACTTC.

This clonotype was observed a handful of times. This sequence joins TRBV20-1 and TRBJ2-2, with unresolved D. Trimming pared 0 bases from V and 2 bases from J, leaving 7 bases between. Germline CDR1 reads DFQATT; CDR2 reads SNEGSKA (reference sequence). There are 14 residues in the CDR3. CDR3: CSARDGGNTGELFF. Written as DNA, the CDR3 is TGCAGTGCTAGAGATGGCGGAAACACCGGGGAGCTGTTTTTT.